This TCR beta chain was sequenced for a study of cytomegalovirus exposure and HLA in healthy donors. Study-wide results and limits: In a later analysis, HLA-C alleles had the fewest associated TCRs, DRB1 alleles the most. When analyzed later, a missense DCLRE1C variant was found to be linked to TCR beta V- and J-gene trimming.

The PCR used 60 Vbeta and 13 Jbeta primers. Assay used: immunoSEQ multiplex PCR; TCRdb lists only in-frame clones, some missing. The sample has roughly 130,000 clones, 80% seen once. This CDR3 region has 13 residues. Germline CDR1 and CDR2: SEHNR and FQNEAQ (reference sequence). V lost 8 bases, J lost 6 bases, and 13 bases lay in between. Of note for this clone: What it binds is not known.

The specimen sequenced was PBMCs. The rearrangement links TRBV7-9 to TRBJ2-2, with D unresolved. The receptor's source is a man aged 25 to 40 in good health and CMV-seronegative. This CDR3 is CASGVQQAGELFF. The CDR3 DNA reads TGTGCCAGCGGCGTCCAGCAGGCCGGGGAGCTGTTTTTT.